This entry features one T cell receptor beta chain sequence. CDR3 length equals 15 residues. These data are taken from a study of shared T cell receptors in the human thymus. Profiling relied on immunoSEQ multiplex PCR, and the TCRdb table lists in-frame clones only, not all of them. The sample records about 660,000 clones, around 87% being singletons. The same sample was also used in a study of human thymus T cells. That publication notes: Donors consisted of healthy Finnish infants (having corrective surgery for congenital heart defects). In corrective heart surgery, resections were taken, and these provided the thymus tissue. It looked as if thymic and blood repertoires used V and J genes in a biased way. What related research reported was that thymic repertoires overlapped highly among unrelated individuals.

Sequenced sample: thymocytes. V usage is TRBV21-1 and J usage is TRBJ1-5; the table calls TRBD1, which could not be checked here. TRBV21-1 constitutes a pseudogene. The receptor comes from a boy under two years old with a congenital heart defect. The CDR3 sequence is CAKHETGTGGQPQHF. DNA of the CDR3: TGTGCCAAACACGAGACCGGGACAGGGGGTCAGCCCCAGCATTTT.